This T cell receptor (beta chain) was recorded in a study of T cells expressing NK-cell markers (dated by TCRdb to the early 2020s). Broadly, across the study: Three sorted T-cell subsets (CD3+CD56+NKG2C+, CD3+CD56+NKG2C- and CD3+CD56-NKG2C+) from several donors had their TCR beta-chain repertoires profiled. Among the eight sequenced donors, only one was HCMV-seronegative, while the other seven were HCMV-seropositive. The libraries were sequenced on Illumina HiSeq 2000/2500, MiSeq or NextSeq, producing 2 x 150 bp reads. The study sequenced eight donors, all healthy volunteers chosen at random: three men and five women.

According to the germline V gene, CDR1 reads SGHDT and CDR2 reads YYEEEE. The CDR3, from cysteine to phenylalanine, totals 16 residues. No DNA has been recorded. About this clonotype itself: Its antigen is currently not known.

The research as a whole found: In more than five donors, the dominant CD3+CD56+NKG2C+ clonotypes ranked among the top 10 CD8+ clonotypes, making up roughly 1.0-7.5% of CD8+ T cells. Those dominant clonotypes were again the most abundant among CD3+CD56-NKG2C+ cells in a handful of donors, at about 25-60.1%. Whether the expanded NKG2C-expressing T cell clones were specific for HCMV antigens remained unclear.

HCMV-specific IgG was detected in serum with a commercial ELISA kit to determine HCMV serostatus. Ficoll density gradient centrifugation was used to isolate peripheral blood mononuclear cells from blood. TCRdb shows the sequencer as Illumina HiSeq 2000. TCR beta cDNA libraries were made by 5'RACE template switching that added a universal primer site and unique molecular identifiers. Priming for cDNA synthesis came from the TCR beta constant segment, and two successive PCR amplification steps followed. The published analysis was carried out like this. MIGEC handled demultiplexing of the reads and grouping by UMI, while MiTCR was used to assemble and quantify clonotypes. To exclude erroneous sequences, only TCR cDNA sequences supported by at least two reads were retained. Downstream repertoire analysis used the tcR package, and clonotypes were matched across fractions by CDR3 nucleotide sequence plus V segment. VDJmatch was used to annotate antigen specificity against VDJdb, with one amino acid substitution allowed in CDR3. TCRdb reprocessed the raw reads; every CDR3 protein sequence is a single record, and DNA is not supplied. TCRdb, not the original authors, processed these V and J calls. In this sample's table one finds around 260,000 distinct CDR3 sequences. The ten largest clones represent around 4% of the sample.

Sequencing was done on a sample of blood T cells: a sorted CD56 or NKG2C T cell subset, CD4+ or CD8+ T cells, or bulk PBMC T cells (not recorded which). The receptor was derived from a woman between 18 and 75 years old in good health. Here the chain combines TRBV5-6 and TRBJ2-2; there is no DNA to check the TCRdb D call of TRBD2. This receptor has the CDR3 CATTGLAGDKFGELFF.